This section outlines one T cell receptor (beta chain) sequence together with its context. The data originate from a study of blood T cell repertoires in COVID-19. Study context: Donors in the United States, Italy and Spain gave samples during acute or convalescent COVID-19. Sources were T cells, B-cell-depleted T cells, or PBMCs; the material itself was cDNA or gDNA.

Germline CDR1 is SGHTA and CDR2 is FQGNSA. The junction had 0 bases not matched to a gene; V was cut back by 0 bases and J by 2 bases. This CDR3 has 15 residues. As processed by the authors: Amplified reference gene primers provided the basis for estimating nucleated cell counts. Produced via immunoSEQ multiplex PCR; TCRdb's table is partial and in-frame only. Clone size and V and J calls were adopted from that table, with D and trimming inferred from the DNA. The sample carries 100,000 or so clones, around four fifths recorded once. The sequenced sample consisted of peripheral blood. The sequence was collected from a woman in her 70s with acute or convalescent COVID-19. The chain has TRBV7-2 and TRBJ1-4, with TRBD1 matching over 7 bases. CDR3 DNA sequence: TGTGCCAGCAGCTTAGCACAGGGGACTAATGAAAAACTGTTTTTT. This translates into CASSLAQGTNEKLFF.